This TCR beta chain was sequenced during a study of blood T cell repertoires in COVID-19. On the study more broadly: Sources were T cells, B-cell-depleted T cells, or PBMCs; the material itself was cDNA or gDNA.

With 0 bases removed from V and 4 bases from J, the gap between germline ends came to 13 bases. CDR1 GTSNPN and CDR2 SVGIG come from the germline V gene (reference sequence). The CDR3 contains 15 residues. In the authors' workflow: Reference gene primer amplification gave estimated nucleated cell counts. Sequenced by immunoSEQ multiplex PCR; TCRdb stores in-frame clones only, minus some. From that table come the V and J calls and clone size; the DNA was used to work out D and trimming. This table holds hundreds of thousands of clones, over 75% found once. Sequencing was done on a sample of PBMCs or T cells enriched from blood (not recorded which). The origin of this receptor is a woman between 50 and 59 years old with acute COVID-19. The V gene is TRBV30, the J gene TRBJ1-3, with D possibly TRBD1 on 6 matching bases. The CDR3 loop is CAWSVPRGNGNTIYF. CDR3 DNA sequence: TGTGCCTGGAGTGTCCCCAGGGGTAACGGAAACACCATATATTTT.